The 32 T cell receptor beta chains in this list originate from one sample, sequenced in a study of a mutant IDH1 vaccine in newly diagnosed glioma. Specified time point: week 35, safety follow-up. Topical imiquimod accompanied each vaccine dose, which consisted of 300 ug of mutant IDH1 20-mer peptide. For these TCRs, the target antigens are not known. The repertoire was sequenced with immunoSEQ multiplex PCR; TCRdb's copy has only in-frame clones and lacks some. The sample includes tens of thousands of clones, around 84% of them seen just once. Sequences were derived from PBMCs, sampled from a glioma patient whose treatment included an IDH1 peptide vaccine. Receptors were obtained from a man under 40 with glioma.

In the case of this clone: In the same sample, other DNA sequences code for this CDR3. The chain is built from TRBV6-5 and TRBJ2-7, with D possibly matching TRBD2 (6 bases). The CDR3 consists of 12 residues. Germline assignment: CDR1 MNHEY and CDR2 SVGAGI. Between the trimmed V and J ends, which lost 6 bases and 4 bases, there was a span of 10 bases. CDR3 protein: CASRMGRYEQYF. As DNA, the CDR3 is TGTGCCAGCAGGATGGGGAGGTACGAGCAGTACTTC.

The chain employs TRBV29-1 and TRBJ2-7; no reliable D call. The CDR3 has 12 residues. Deletions cut 5 bases from V and 2 bases from J, with 10 bases between. Germline assignment: CDR1 SQVTM and CDR2 ANQGSEA. The CDR3 DNA reads TGCAGCGTTACCGGGCCAGCCTACGAGCAGTACTTC. Protein product: CSVTGPAYEQYF.

The V and J genes are TRBV6-1 and TRBJ1-2; 8 nucleotides agree with TRBD1. The junction had 4 bases not matched to a gene; V was cut back by 0 bases and J by 4 bases. Germline lookup yields CDR1 MNHNS and CDR2 SASEGT. The CDR3 runs to 15 residues. CDR3 DNA: TGTGCCAGCAGTGAAGCAATACAGGGGGGCTATGGCTACACCTTC. Residues: CASSEAIQGGYGYTF.

The rearrangement links TRBV18 to TRBJ2-1; 10 bases are a match to TRBD1. Looked up from germline, CDR1 is KGHSH and CDR2 is LQKENI. V was pared by 0 bases and J by 4 bases, with 0 bases of the junction left unmatched. This CDR3 spans 15 amino acids. CDR3 region: CASSPPGQGYNEQFF. CDR3 in DNA: TGTGCCAGCTCACCACCGGGACAGGGGTACAATGAGCAGTTCTTC.

The chain has TRBV28 and TRBJ1-1, with D perhaps TRBD1 (5 bases). Looked up from germline, CDR1 is MDHEN and CDR2 is SYDVKM. The CDR3 runs 16 residues. The V gene lost 2 bases and the J gene lost 0 bases, with 13 bases spanning the gap. The CDR3 protein is CASSLDRTNMNTEAFF. In DNA form, the CDR3 reads TGTGCCAGCAGTTTAGATCGGACAAACATGAACACTGAAGCTTTCTTT.

This chain connects TRBV19 to TRBJ2-2, with 10 bases fitting TRBD2. CDR3 length: 17 amino acids. Germline lookup yields CDR1 LNHDA and CDR2 SQIVND (reference sequence). Unmatched junction bases numbered 8, after V lost 5 bases and J lost 2 bases. CDR3 region: CASSDTGLAVNTGELFF. For the CDR3, the DNA is TGTGCCAGTAGTGATACCGGACTAGCGGTTAACACCGGGGAGCTGTTTTTT.

The chain employs TRBV28 and TRBJ2-3; 13 bases align to TRBD2. V lost 8 bases to trimming and J lost 0 bases; unmatched junction nucleotides: 17. Per germline, CDR1 MDHEN and CDR2 SYDVKM. The CDR3 consists of 20 residues. The DNA for the CDR3 is TGTGCCAGCGGCTCGGCGACTAGCGGGGGGCCCTTATCTAGCACAGATACGCAGTATTTT. It is translated as CASGSATSGGPLSSTDTQYF.

The genes are TRBV28 and TRBJ1-2; 7 bases are a match to TRBD1. The CDR3 extends over 13 amino acids. V shed 4 bases and J 8 bases; nucleotides not matched to a gene: 7. CDR1 MDHEN and CDR2 SYDVKM come from the germline V gene. Written as DNA, the CDR3 is TGTGCCAGCAGTTCAGGGGGGGGTTCCGGCTACACCTTC. Translating gives CASSSGGGSGYTF.

In nucleotides, the CDR3 is TGTGCCATCAGAGGGAGTATCACGACCCTTCCGTACAATGAGCAGTTCTTC. Its translation is CAIRGSITTLPYNEQFF. The chain is built from TRBV10-3 and TRBJ2-1; tentative D call: TRBD2 (5 bases). The CDR3 spans 17 residues. Germline assignment: CDR1 ENHRY and CDR2 SYGVKD. Trimming removed 6 bases at V and 4 bases at J, with 22 bases between.

The rearrangement uses TRBV30 and TRBJ1-1; perhaps TRBD1 as D (5 bases). The CDR3 has 13 residues. Germline lookup yields CDR1 GTSNPN and CDR2 SVGIG (reference sequence). V lost 0 bases and J 7 bases, leaving 12 bases between the germline ends. The CDR3 nucleotides are TGTGCCTGGAGTGTCGGGACGGTTCATGAAGCTTTCTTT. This sequence encodes CAWSVGTVHEAFF.

V is TRBV15 and J is TRBJ2-5, with 15 positions matching TRBD2. The CDR3 totals 17 residues. V was pared by 1 base and J by 7 bases, with 7 bases of the junction left unmatched. Germline CDR1 is LNHNV and CDR2 is YYDKDF (reference sequence). The CDR3 nucleotides read TGTGCCACCAGCAGAGCCCCGGGACTAGCGGGGGGAGTGACCCAGTACTTC. Its translation is CATSRAPGLAGGVTQYF. Based on the CDR3 plus reference TRBV15 and TRBJ2-5, the full variable domain is DAMVIQNPRYQVTQFGKPVTLSCSQTLNHNVMYWYQQKSSQAPKLLFHYYDKDFNNEADTPDNFQSRRPNTSFCFLDIRSPGLGDTAMYLCATSRAPGLAGGVTQYFGPGTRLLVL.

This clone has only one observation. The chain joins TRBV10-3 to TRBJ1-2, with D unresolved. The CDR3 length is 21 residues. CDR1 and CDR2 from the germline V gene are ENHRY and SYGVKD. Trimming stripped 0 bases from V and 0 bases from J, with 26 bases between. The CDR3 reads CAISESFRGEVFFRSNYGYTF. Written as DNA, the CDR3 is TGTGCCATCAGTGAGTCTTTTCGTGGGGAGGTCTTTTTCAGGTCTAACTATGGCTACACCTTC.

The rearrangement links TRBV12-5 to TRBJ2-1; a weak D match, TRBD2 (5 bases). The CDR3 totals 17 residues. CDR1 LGHNT and CDR2 FRNRAP come from the germline V gene. Trimming shortened V by 0 bases and J by 5 bases, and 17 bases separated the two germline ends. The CDR3 loop is CASGLVRGLGFDNEQFF. The CDR3 coding sequence is TGTGCTAGTGGTTTGGTACGGGGTTTGGGGTTTGACAATGAGCAGTTCTTC.

Turning to this clone: No DNA is shown, since the ends of the CDR3 on it are uncertain; the CDR3 is the one TCRdb lists. V gene TRBV6-5 combines with J gene TRBJ1-1; no check of the table's D call, TRBD1, against the DNA was made. The germline gives CDR1 MNHEY, CDR2 SVGAGI. The CDR3 length is 15 residues, termini included. The chain's CDR3 is CASSSSTGRFTEAFF.

This chain joins TRBV19 and TRBJ1-2; D uncertain. Germline assignment: CDR1 LNHDA and CDR2 SQIVND (reference sequence). The CDR3 is made up of 11 amino acids. V lost 6 bases to trimming and J lost 6 bases, with 8 bases between them. The CDR3 DNA follows: TGTGCCAGTAGGTACATCAATGGCTACACCTTC. Its translation is CASRYINGYTF.

The chain carries TRBV11-2 and TRBJ2-2; D gene unclear. The CDR3 covers 14 residues. The V gene's germline CDR1 is SGHAT and CDR2 FQNNGV. Trimming took off 0 bases at V and 2 bases at J, with 4 bases between the two ends. The CDR3 DNA reads TGTGCCAGCAGCTTAGACAGAAACACCGGGGAGCTGTTTTTT. It encodes CASSLDRNTGELFF. The variable domain in full, with the rest retrieved from reference TRBV11-2 and TRBJ2-2, is EAGVAQSPRYKIIEKRQSVAFWCNPISGHATLYWYQQILGQGPKLLIQFQNNGVVDDSQLPKDRFSAERLKGVDSTLKIQPAKLEDSAVYLCASSLDRNTGELFFGEGSRLTVL.

The chain links TRBV5-6 to TRBJ2-1; no definite D call. This CDR3 region has 12 residues. Germline CDR1 SGHDT, CDR2 YYEEEE. Trimming took 2 bases from V and 1 from J, leaving 1 base between them. The CDR3 is CASSFSYNEQFF. Written as DNA, the CDR3 is TGTGCCAGCAGCTTTTCCTACAATGAGCAGTTCTTC.

The chain couples TRBV2 to TRBJ2-1; possible D gene TRBD1, 6 bases. V was clipped by 4 bases and J by 4 bases, with 17 bases between them. CDR3 size: 16 residues. CDR1 and CDR2 from the germline V gene are SNHLY and FYNNEI. The CDR3 DNA follows: TGTGCCAGCAGTGGGGGACAAGGATTGAAGTACAATGAGCAGTTCTTC. Protein: CASSGGQGLKYNEQFF.

The V call is TRBV2, the J call TRBJ2-1, with TRBD2 identical over 7 bases. Unmatched junction bases numbered 1, after V lost 4 bases and J lost 4 bases. Germline V gene sequence: CDR1 SNHLY, CDR2 FYNNEI. This CDR3 region has 13 residues. DNA for the CDR3: TGTGCCAGCAGTGGGGGAGGGTACAATGAGCAGTTCTTC. Translating it yields CASSGGGYNEQFF.

The genes are TRBV7-2 and TRBJ2-5, with 15 bases identical to TRBD2. CDR3 size: 16 residues. V trimming: 5 bases; J trimming: 2 bases; junction bases outside the gene matches: 3. CDR1 is SGHTA, CDR2 FQGNSA, per germline. CDR3 sequence (DNA): TGTGCCAGCAGCCACGGACTAGCGGGGGGGCAAGAGACCCAGTACTTC. Translation: CASSHGLAGGQETQYF.

The chain carries TRBV5-4 and TRBJ2-1; D possibly matches TRBD1 or TRBD2 (5 bases each). The CDR3 is made up of 16 amino acids. V dropped 4 bases and J dropped 5 bases, with 19 bases sitting between them. CDR1 is SGHNT, CDR2 YYREEE, per germline (reference sequence). The CDR3 region is CASSTPVVGTHNEQFF. DNA of the CDR3: TGTGCCAGCAGCACTCCGGTCGTGGGGACCCACAATGAGCAGTTCTTC.

The V gene is TRBV6-4, the J gene TRBJ2-1, with TRBD2 matching 11 bases. The CDR3 sequence is 16 residues long. The germline gives CDR1 MRHNA, CDR2 SNTAGT. Trimming removed 4 bases from V and 7 bases from J; junction bases left unmatched: 9. CDR3 nucleotide sequence: TGTGCCAGCAGTGGAGGGCTAGCGGGGGGCTCGAATGAGCAGTTCTTC. It is translated as CASSGGLAGGSNEQFF.

This chain uses TRBV5-1 with TRBJ1-5, with D tentatively TRBD1 (5 bases). The CDR3 covers 15 residues. Germline assignment: CDR1 SGHRS and CDR2 YFSETQ. Trimming cost V 4 bases and J 5 bases, with 16 bases left between them. This CDR3 reads CASSTDGDQDQPQHF. In nucleotides, the CDR3 is TGCGCCAGCAGCACGGACGGGGACCAAGATCAGCCCCAGCATTTT.

V usage is TRBV10-2 and J usage is TRBJ1-4, with no clear D. V lost 9 bases and J lost 5, with 10 bases in between. Germline loops: CDR1 WSHSY, CDR2 SAAADI. The CDR3 totals 12 residues. Written as DNA, the CDR3 is TGCGCCAGTAGTCGAGAGAATGAAAAACTGTTTTTT. This translates into CASSRENEKLFF.

This CDR3 is CASSLREPREKLFF. In nucleotides, the CDR3 is TGCGCCAGCAGCTTGCGGGAGCCCCGAGAAAAACTGTTTTTT. This rearrangement joins TRBV5-1 to TRBJ1-4; D call uncertain. The V end lost 1 base, the J end lost 8 bases, and 12 bases lay between the germline ends. Germline lookup yields CDR1 SGHRS and CDR2 YFSETQ. The CDR3 is 14 amino acids.

The chain is built from TRBV5-1 and TRBJ1-2; D ambiguous. CDR1 and CDR2 (germline): SGHRS, YFSETQ. The V gene lost 0 bases and the J gene lost 2 bases, with 5 bases spanning the gap. CDR3 length: 13 amino acids. DNA for the CDR3: TGCGCCAGCAGCTTGGAGCGGAACTATGGCTACACCTTC. Translated, it gives CASSLERNYGYTF.

This clone showed up just a few times. This chain connects TRBV2 to TRBJ2-3; possibly TRBD1 for D (5 bases). The V gene lost 2 bases and the J gene lost 4 bases, with 13 bases spanning the gap. CDR3 size: 15 residues. The germline V gene encodes CDR1 SNHLY and CDR2 FYNNEI. CDR3 DNA sequence: TGTGCCAGCAGTGAAAAGGGGTGGCCTTCAGATACGCAGTATTTT. This translates into CASSEKGWPSDTQYF.

This clone was seen a handful of times. The J gene is TRBJ1-2, the V gene TRBV10-1; D is unresolved. The CDR3 runs 12 residues. Germline-derived CDR1 and CDR2 are WNHNN and SYGVQD (reference sequence). Trimming cost V 2 bases and J 5 bases, with 6 bases left between them. The CDR3 loop is CASSEGAYGYTF. CDR3 nucleotide sequence: TGCGCCAGCAGTGAGGGCGCGTATGGCTACACCTTC.

The chain employs TRBV16 and TRBJ1-6; TRBD1 matches at 10 bases. From germline, CDR1 is KGHSY and CDR2 FQNENV. The trim removed 5 bases at V and 1 base at J, leaving 5 bases unmatched. This CDR3 has 17 amino acids. The CDR3 reads CASSFRTGGSYNSPLHF. CDR3 sequence (DNA): TGTGCCAGCAGCTTCAGGACAGGGGGGTCCTATAATTCACCCCTCCACTTT.

The chain couples TRBV27 to TRBJ2-7; D is perhaps TRBD1 (5 bases). The CDR3 is made up of 14 amino acids. Germline assignment: CDR1 MNHEY and CDR2 SMNVEV (reference sequence). Trimming took off 5 bases at V and 8 bases at J, with 19 bases between the two ends. The CDR3 DNA follows: TGTGCCAGCAGTCCAGCCAGTGGGGCCTTCCAGCAGTACTTC. This translates into CASSPASGAFQQYF.

This chain uses TRBV4-1 with TRBJ1-5; 9 positions match TRBD1. The CDR3 has 14 amino acids. Germline-derived CDR1 and CDR2 are MGHRA and YSYEKL. V dropped 3 bases and J dropped 6; count of bases not matched to a gene: 3. The CDR3 coding sequence is TGCGCCAGCAGCCAGCGACAGGGGGGTCAGCCCCAGCATTTT. Protein product: CASSQRQGGQPQHF.

V gene TRBV7-9 combines with J gene TRBJ2-3, with 10 nucleotides matching TRBD2. V was pared by 4 bases and J by 6 bases, with 7 bases of the junction left unmatched. The CDR3 totals 15 residues. The V gene's germline CDR1 is SEHNR and CDR2 FQNEAQ (reference sequence). The CDR3 loop is CASSSRTSGSDTQYF. CDR3 DNA sequence: TGTGCCAGCAGCTCTCGGACTAGCGGATCCGATACGCAGTATTTT.